This T cell receptor beta chain was profiled in a study of radiotherapy plus CTLA-4 blockade in lung cancer. In regard to this clone: Its antigen is not known.

Regarding the study as a whole: According to reports, early shifts in blood T cell clones, alongside interferon-beta, forecast response most accurately.

The germline CDR1 and CDR2 sequences are LNHDA and SQIVND (reference sequence). With 9 bases clipped from V and 6 bases from J, the junction kept 13 bases outside the gene matches. The CDR3 length is 14 residues. Sequencing used immunoSEQ multiplex PCR; TCRdb keeps in-frame clones, though not all of them. The data show some 34,000 clones, 72% seen once. The sample in question was peripheral blood, obtained from a patient treated with radiotherapy plus ipilimumab. V usage is TRBV19 and J usage is TRBJ1-2; 7 bases fit TRBD1. This sequence originates from a human donor with non-small cell lung cancer who had stable disease on radiotherapy plus ipilimumab. CDR3 DNA sequence: TGTGCCAGCGTTGAGCTGGGACAGAGACATGGCTACACCTTC. It translates to CASVELGQRHGYTF.